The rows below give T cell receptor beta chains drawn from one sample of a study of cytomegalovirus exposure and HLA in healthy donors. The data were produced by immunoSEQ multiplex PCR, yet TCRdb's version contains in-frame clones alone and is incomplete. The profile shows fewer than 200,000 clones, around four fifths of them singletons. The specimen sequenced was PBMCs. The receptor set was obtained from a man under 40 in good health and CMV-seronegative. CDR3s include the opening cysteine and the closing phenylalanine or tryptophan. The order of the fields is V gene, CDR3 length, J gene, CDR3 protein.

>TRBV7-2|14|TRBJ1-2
CASRPGLNFNGYTF
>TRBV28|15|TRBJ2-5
CASSLSGVRQETQYF
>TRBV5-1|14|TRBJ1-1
CASSLQGTNTEAFF
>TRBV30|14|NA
CAWSSGSGSYEQYF
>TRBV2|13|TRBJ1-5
CASSLPMNQPQHF
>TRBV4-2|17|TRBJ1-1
CASSQGTETGGNTEAFF
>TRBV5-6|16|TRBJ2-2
CASSRQGLGVTGELFF
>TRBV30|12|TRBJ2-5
CAWSRGGETQYF
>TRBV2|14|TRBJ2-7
CASSEGASVYEQYF
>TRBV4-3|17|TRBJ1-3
CASSQDLNPGVGNTIYF
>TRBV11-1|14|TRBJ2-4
CASSWTGAKNIQYF
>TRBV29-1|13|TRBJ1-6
CSVGQGVNSPLHF
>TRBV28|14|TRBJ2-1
CASSLKDSYNEQFF
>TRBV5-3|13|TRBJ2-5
CARSLDNQETQYF
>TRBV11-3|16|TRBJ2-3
CASSLRQNPSTDTQYF
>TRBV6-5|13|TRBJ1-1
CASSYGGGTEAFF
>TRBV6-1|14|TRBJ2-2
CASRTGLDTGELFF
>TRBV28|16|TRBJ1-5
CASSPLGLGEDQPQHF
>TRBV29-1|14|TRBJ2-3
CSVVSGVTTDTQYF
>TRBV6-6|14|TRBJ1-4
CASRHRGANEKLFF
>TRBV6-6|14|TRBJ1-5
CASSPRQSNQPQHF
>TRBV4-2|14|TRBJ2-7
CASSQVTGINEQYF
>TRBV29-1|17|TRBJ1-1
CSVAGTGTKRATTEAFF
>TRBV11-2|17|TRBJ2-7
CASSLDPGGVYPYEQYF
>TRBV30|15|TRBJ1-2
CAWERQGLGWGGYTF
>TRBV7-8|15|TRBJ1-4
CASSLANREGEKLFF
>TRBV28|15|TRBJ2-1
CASSSAGGSYNEQFF
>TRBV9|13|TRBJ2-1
CASTRGSWGEQFF
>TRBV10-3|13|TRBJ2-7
CATEQGSLYEQYF
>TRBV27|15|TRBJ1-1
CASSLGHLGNTEAFF
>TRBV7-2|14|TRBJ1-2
CASSPGQGDYGYTF
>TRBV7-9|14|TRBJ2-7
CASSLALAGGEQYF
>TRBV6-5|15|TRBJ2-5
CASSYSGRYQETQYF
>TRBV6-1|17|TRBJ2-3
CASSESASGRPADTQYF
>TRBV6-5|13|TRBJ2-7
CASKGAGPYEQYF
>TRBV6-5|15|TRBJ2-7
CASSAGTGGTYEQYF
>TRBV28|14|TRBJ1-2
CASTQGGANYGYTF
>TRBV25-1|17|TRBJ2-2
CASSGLAGTPDTGELFF
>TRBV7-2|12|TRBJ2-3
CASSPNTDTQYF
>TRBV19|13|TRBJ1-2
CASSMGTGGGYTF
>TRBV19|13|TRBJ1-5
CASTPWSEGPQHF